These 21 T cell receptor beta chains were sequenced from one sample in a study of CD8+CD57+ T cells in acquired aplastic anemia. Profiles of TCR beta VDJ and CDR3 were generated from a genomic DNA template. TCRdb redid the calling of the reads with MiXCR, one entry per CDR3 protein. The table lists 150,000 to 200,000 distinct CDR3 sequences, 63% of them singletons. The sample was sorted CD4+, CD8+, or CD8+CD57+ T cells (not recorded which) from PBMCs. Source of these receptors: a human donor in good health.

DNA of the CDR3: TGTGCCATCAGGCGAACCACCGCCGGGGAGCTGTTTTTT. Protein sequence: CAIRRTTAGELFF. V is TRBV10-3 and J is TRBJ2-2; no firm D call. Trimming cost V 6 bases and J 6 bases, with 11 bases left between them. CDR1 is ENHRY, CDR2 SYGVKD, per germline. This CDR3 contains 13 residues.

This chain connects TRBV24-1 to TRBJ2-1; 9 bases agree with TRBD1. V dropped 3 bases and J dropped 6; count of bases not matched to a gene: 20. The CDR3 is 20 residues long. Looked up from germline, CDR1 is KGHDR and CDR2 is SFDVKD. CDR3 sequence: CATSDRPGTGYQGQSNEQFF. CDR3 DNA sequence: TGTGCCACCAGTGATCGTCCCGGGACAGGGTACCAAGGACAATCCAATGAGCAGTTCTTC.

The V gene is TRBV10-2, the J gene TRBJ1-5; D unresolved. Germline loops: CDR1 WSHSY, CDR2 SAAADI. The CDR3 totals 12 residues. V was clipped by 2 bases and J by 6 bases, with 5 bases between them. CDR3 in amino acids: CASSELSQPQHF. The CDR3 coding sequence is TGCGCCAGCAGTGAGCTGTCTCAGCCCCAGCATTTT.

The chain uses TRBV5-1 and TRBJ2-5; 7 nucleotides align to TRBD1. This CDR3 has 15 amino acids. Germline CDR1 is SGHRS and CDR2 is YFSETQ. Losses at the gene ends were 0 bases for V and 4 bases for J; bases not matched to a gene: 6. CDR3 in DNA: TGCGCCAGCAGCTTGGCACAGGGGCTCTTAGAGACCCAGTACTTC. Translated, it gives CASSLAQGLLETQYF.

The chain is built from TRBV29-1 and TRBJ1-2; D gene unclear. The CDR3 covers 11 residues. V lost 1 base to trimming and J lost 8 bases, with 8 bases between them. Looked up from germline, CDR1 is SQVTM and CDR2 is ANQGSEA. The CDR3 sequence: CSVEGEGGYTF. The CDR3 DNA follows: TGCAGCGTTGAAGGTGAAGGGGGCTACACCTTC.

The rearrangement joins TRBV9 to TRBJ1-5; no clear D gene. V lost 4 bases and J 0 bases, leaving 8 bases between the germline ends. The germline gives CDR1 SGDLS, CDR2 YYNGEE. This CDR3 comprises 14 residues. CDR3 amino acids: CASSKQDSNQPQHF. DNA for the CDR3: TGTGCCAGCAGCAAACAAGATAGCAATCAGCCCCAGCATTTT.

The rearrangement joins TRBV4-1 to TRBJ2-1, with TRBD1 as a possible D gene (6 bases). Germline CDR1 and CDR2: MGHRA and YSYEKL. The CDR3 is 16 residues long. V dropped 4 bases and J dropped 4 bases, with 17 bases sitting between them. The DNA of the CDR3 is TGCGCCAGCAGCCGTGCCGGGCTGGGGGCGTACAATGAGCAGTTCTTC. Amino acid sequence: CASSRAGLGAYNEQFF.

The chain uses TRBV10-3 and TRBJ2-1; D call uncertain. With 3 bases removed from V and 12 bases from J, the gap between germline ends came to 9 bases. Germline CDR1 and CDR2: ENHRY and SYGVKD. The CDR3 has 11 amino acids. CDR3 sequence reads: CAISDTRSQFF. CDR3 coding DNA: TGTGCCATCAGTGACACCAGGTCGCAGTTCTTC.

The chain uses TRBV2 and TRBJ1-1, with D possibly matching TRBD1 (5 bases). V was shortened by 8 bases and J by 1 base, with 11 bases between the two germline ends. Germline V gene sequence: CDR1 SNHLY, CDR2 FYNNEI. This CDR3 is built from 13 residues. The CDR3 DNA reads as TGTGCCAGCGTGAGGGGTGAGAACACTGAAGCTTTCTTT. This translates into CASVRGENTEAFF.

This clonotype was observed a single time. The chain uses TRBV7-3 and TRBJ1-6; no reliable D call. CDR1 and CDR2 from the germline V gene are SGHTA and FQGTGA. V lost 3 bases and J 8 bases, leaving 8 bases between the germline ends. CDR3 length equals 13 residues. This CDR3 is CASSFENDSPLHF. The CDR3 DNA is TGTGCCAGCAGCTTCGAGAATGATTCACCCCTCCACTTT.

The chain couples TRBV7-9 to TRBJ2-1, with D possibly TRBD1 on 8 matching bases. V lost 5 bases, J lost 14 bases, and 16 bases lay in between. This CDR3 is 12 amino acids long. CDR1 is SEHNR, CDR2 FQNEAQ, per germline (reference sequence). CDR3 region: CASSRGGQAKFF. In nucleotides, the CDR3 is TGTGCCAGCAGCCGCGGGGGACAGGCGAAGTTCTTC.

The chain employs TRBV20-1 and TRBJ1-2; no firm D call. There are 17 residues in the CDR3. V was cut by 1 base and J by 1 base, with 19 bases left in between. The germline gives CDR1 DFQATT, CDR2 SNEGSKA (reference sequence). CDR3 in DNA: TGCAGTGCTAGAGTATTCACCCCCGGCAGGATTAACTATGGCTACACCTTC. Translated, it gives CSARVFTPGRINYGYTF.

Here the CDR3 reads CASSLSGSTQYF. CDR3 nucleotides: TGTGCCAGTAGCCTTAGCGGATCCACGCAGTATTTT. The chain uses TRBV19 and TRBJ2-3; tentatively, D is TRBD2 (6 bases). Trimming pared 6 bases from V and 9 bases from J, leaving 13 bases between. CDR1 is LNHDA and CDR2 is SQIVND in the germline V gene (reference sequence). The CDR3 sequence is 12 residues long. The variable domain in full, completed from reference TRBV19 and TRBJ2-3, reads DGGITQSPKYLFRKEGQNVTLSCEQNLNHDAMYWYRQDPGQGLRLIYYSQIVNDFQKGDIAEGYSVSREKKESFPLTVTSAQKNPTAFYLCASSLSGSTQYFGPGTRLTVL.

The chain recombines TRBV19 with TRBJ2-1; 8 nucleotides agree with TRBD2. Germline trimming cut 3 bases from V and 5 bases from J; bases unmatched to any gene: 6. The CDR3 spans 15 residues. Per germline, CDR1 LNHDA and CDR2 SQIVND (reference sequence). The CDR3, as DNA: TGTGCCAGTAGTATTCCGGGACTAGTCAACAATGAGCAGTTCTTC. Translation gives CASSIPGLVNNEQFF.

The J gene is TRBJ2-7, the V gene TRBV25-1; 9 nucleotides align to TRBD2. V lost 2 bases to trimming and J lost 4 bases; unmatched junction nucleotides: 15. The CDR3 consists of 18 residues. CDR1 MGHDK and CDR2 SYGVNS come from the germline V gene. The CDR3 coding sequence is TGTGCCAGCAGTGAACGATTCAATCTAGCGGGACGGGCGTACGAGCAGTACTTC. Translation gives CASSERFNLAGRAYEQYF.

This chain links TRBV29-1 with TRBJ2-1, with D possibly matching TRBD2 (6 bases). Trimming took 4 bases from V and 6 from J, leaving 13 bases between them. Germline loops: CDR1 SQVTM, CDR2 ANQGSEA. This CDR3 has 13 residues. CDR3 protein: CSVAFTRGNEQFF. CDR3 nucleotides: TGCAGCGTTGCGTTCACGCGGGGCAATGAGCAGTTCTTC.

V is TRBV7-6 and J is TRBJ2-7; 7 nucleotides agree with TRBD1. The V segment lost 4 bases and the J segment 0 bases; nucleotides outside the gene matches: 6. This CDR3 contains 15 residues. From germline, CDR1 is SGHVS and CDR2 FNYEAQ. The CDR3 sequence is CASSSGQDDSYEQYF. The CDR3, as DNA: TGTGCCAGCAGCTCAGGACAGGATGACTCCTACGAGCAGTACTTC.

This clonotype has a count of ten or more. The chain uses TRBV4-1 and TRBJ2-1; D not certain. CDR1 MGHRA and CDR2 YSYEKL come from the germline V gene. V gave up 1 base and J gave up 4 bases, with 8 bases separating them. The CDR3 is 14 residues long. CDR3 sequence: CASSQVDGYNEQFF. The CDR3 DNA follows: TGCGCCAGCAGCCAAGTTGACGGATACAATGAGCAGTTCTTC.

The V and J genes are TRBV2 and TRBJ2-1; D possibly matches TRBD1 or TRBD2 (6 bases each). Germline CDR1 is SNHLY and CDR2 is FYNNEI. The CDR3 contains 12 residues. Trimming took off 5 bases at V and 8 bases at J, with 10 bases between the two ends. The CDR3 DNA reads as TGTGCCAGCAGTAGGGGGGACTATGAGCAGTTCTTC. Its protein is CASSRGDYEQFF.

The J gene is TRBJ1-1, the V gene TRBV6-1, with D hard to call. The germline CDR1 and CDR2 sequences are MNHNS and SASEGT. The CDR3 is made up of 13 amino acids. Trimming left V 3 bases short and J 5 bases short, with 10 bases between. CDR3 coding DNA: TGTGCCAGCAGTGACGGACGTCCTACTGAAGCTTTCTTT. This translates into CASSDGRPTEAFF.

This clonotype was seen just once. The rearrangement links TRBV9 to TRBJ1-1, with unresolved D. Germline loops: CDR1 SGDLS, CDR2 YYNGEE. Trimming took off 3 bases at V and 0 bases at J, with 6 bases between the two ends. The CDR3 length is 13 residues. The CDR3 spells CASSAHLNTEAFF. The CDR3 bases are TGTGCCAGCAGCGCACACTTGAACACTGAAGCTTTCTTT. Looking up the rest from reference TRBV9 and TRBJ1-1 gives the full variable domain: DSGVTQTPKHLITATGQRVTLRCSPRSGDLSVYWYQQSLDQGLQFLIQYYNGEERAKGNILERFSAQQFPDLHSELNLSSLELGDSALYFCASSAHLNTEAFFGQGTRLTVV.